This T cell receptor (beta chain) was sequenced in a study of T cell changes during pregnancy in multiple sclerosis. Germline CDR1 is SGDLS and CDR2 is YYNGEE. Trimming cost V 3 bases and J 1 base, with 11 bases left between them. The CDR3 has 15 residues. Assay: immunoSEQ multiplex PCR; the TCRdb copy retains only in-frame clones and omits some. The repertoire has about 40,000 clones, about 87% of them found once; the top ten carry over 4%. The sequence was obtained from a female donor in good health, enrolled as a control in a pregnancy study. The sequencing here drew on peripheral blood, taken in the first trimester of pregnancy. The chain is built from TRBV9 and TRBJ1-3; D unresolved. In nucleotides, the CDR3 is TGTGCCAGCAGCGGACGCGGGGTGTCTGGAAACACCATATATTTT. Translation gives CASSGRGVSGNTIYF.